The 10 T cell receptor beta chains below were found in one sample sequenced in a study of T cell changes during pregnancy in multiple sclerosis. TCRdb's copy holds only in-frame clones and misses some; the assay was immunoSEQ multiplex PCR. The repertoire holds about 39,000 clones, with 85% to 95% as singletons. This material consisted of CD4+ T cells from peripheral blood mononuclear cells, taken after pregnancy. These TCRs come from a female donor with multiple sclerosis, enrolled in a pregnancy study.

The chain recombines TRBV5-1 with TRBJ2-5; D perhaps matches TRBD1 (5 bases). The V end lost 10 bases, the J end lost 2 bases, and 15 bases lay between the germline ends. The CDR3 sequence is 13 residues long. CDR1 SGHRS and CDR2 YFSETQ come from the germline V gene. The CDR3 DNA is TGCGCCCGAGACCGGACACGTCAAGAGACCCAGTACTTC. The encoded protein is CARDRTRQETQYF.

The rearrangement uses TRBV20-1 and TRBJ2-5; the D is unclear. This CDR3 has 11 amino acids. Looked up from germline, CDR1 is DFQATT and CDR2 is SNEGSKA (reference sequence). Trimming stripped 1 base from V and 5 bases from J, with 5 bases between. The CDR3 DNA is TGCAGTGCTAGAGTGGAGGAGACCCAGTACTTC. Amino acids: CSARVEETQYF.

J is TRBJ2-7 and V is TRBV19, with a tentative D call TRBD1 (5 bases). Looked up from germline, CDR1 is LNHDA and CDR2 is SQIVND (reference sequence). With 6 bases removed from V and 2 bases from J, the gap between germline ends came to 11 bases. This CDR3 is built from 13 residues. The CDR3 DNA sequence: TGTGCCAGTAGGGGTACAGGTACCTACGAGCAGTACTTC. Amino acids: CASRGTGTYEQYF.

The gene calls are TRBV5-1 and TRBJ2-2; weak D call: TRBD1 (6 bases). The V gene lost 0 bases and the J gene lost 1 base, with 7 bases spanning the gap. The CDR3 covers 15 residues. The V gene's germline CDR1 is SGHRS and CDR2 YFSETQ. The DNA of the CDR3 is TGCGCCAGCAGCTTGGCAGGGGAGAACACCGGGGAGCTGTTTTTT. Encoded protein: CASSLAGENTGELFF. The variable domain in full, with the rest retrieved from reference TRBV5-1 and TRBJ2-2, is KAGVTQTPRYLIKTRGQQVTLSCSPISGHRSVSWYQQTPGQGLQFLFEYFSETQRNKGNFPGRFSGRQFSNSRSEMNVSTLELGDSALYLCASSLAGENTGELFFGEGSRLTVL.

V and J are TRBV9 and TRBJ1-6; 8 bases match TRBD1. CDR1 and CDR2 from the germline V gene are SGDLS and YYNGEE. The junction had 10 bases not matched to a gene; V was cut back by 3 bases and J by 8 bases. The CDR3 sequence is 16 residues long. CDR3: CASSEGTGQDYSPLHF. The CDR3 DNA reads TGTGCCAGCAGCGAGGGGACGGGACAGGATTATTCACCCCTCCACTTT.

The genes are TRBV7-8 and TRBJ1-3; D not certain. The CDR3 totals 13 residues. Trimming took off 5 bases at V and 1 base at J, with 6 bases between the two ends. Germline assignment: CDR1 SGHVS and CDR2 FQNEAQ. The CDR3 coding sequence is TGTGCCAGCAGCACTGGTTCTGGAAACACCATATATTTT. This translates into CASSTGSGNTIYF.

This clone was seen a few times. The junction departs from the called germline gene at one end, perhaps through a read error. The CDR3 region has the DNA TGTGCCAGCTCCCCACTGGACACACCTTCCACCTATGGCTACACCTTC. Its protein product is CASSPLDTPSTYGYTF. The chain carries TRBV18 and TRBJ1-2; a possible D gene is TRBD1 (5 bases). CDR1 KGHSH and CDR2 LQKENI come from the germline V gene. CDR3 size: 16 residues.

The CDR3 sequence: CASRGDTLYQETQYF. The CDR3 coding sequence is TGCGCCAGCAGGGGGGACACTTTGTACCAAGAGACCCAGTACTTC. This rearrangement joins TRBV5-1 to TRBJ2-5; perhaps TRBD1 as D (6 bases). CDR1 and CDR2 (germline): SGHRS, YFSETQ. The V end was cut by 5 bases, the J end by 0 bases, with 14 bases between. The length of the CDR3 is 15 residues.

The V call is TRBV7-3, the J call TRBJ2-1; 11 positions agree with TRBD2. The V gene's germline CDR1 is SGHTA and CDR2 FQGTGA. The length of the CDR3 is 15 residues. The V gene end was trimmed by 6 bases and the J gene end by 7 bases; junction bases not matched to a gene: 8. The chain's CDR3 is CASRQTSGGGNEQFF. The CDR3, as DNA: TGTGCCAGCAGGCAAACTAGCGGGGGAGGGAATGAGCAGTTCTTC.

The chain combines TRBV2 with TRBJ2-1; TRBD2 might be the D (6 bases). There are 14 residues in the CDR3. The germline CDR1 and CDR2 sequences are SNHLY and FYNNEI. V dropped 1 base and J dropped 8 bases, with 12 bases sitting between them. CDR3 protein: CASSEGRGGDEQFF. In DNA form, the CDR3 reads TGTGCCAGCAGTGAAGGGCGGGGCGGGGATGAGCAGTTCTTC.